This is a list of T cell receptor beta chains from one sample in a study of blood T cell repertoires in COVID-19. The assay was immunoSEQ multiplex PCR, and TCRdb's table has in-frame clones only and misses some. Of about 83,000 clones in the sample, roughly 76% are singletons; the top ten hold about 20%. The sequenced material came from peripheral blood. Source of these receptors: a woman over 75 with active or convalescent COVID-19. CDR3s include the opening cysteine and the closing phenylalanine or tryptophan. The D gene is left open where the match is weak. Clone size is stated in some rows and not others, as once, few, many or a class when expanded.

clone_size: .
v_call: TRBV28
d_call: TRBD1
j_call: TRBJ1-1
cdr3_nt: TGTGCCAGCAGTACCAACAGGGGGCTAACTGAAGCTTTCTTT
cdr3_aa: CASSTNRGLTEAFF

clone_size: few
v_call: TRBV19
d_call: .
j_call: TRBJ1-3
cdr3_nt: TGTGCCAGTAGTATAGACGAGGAGGGTGCTGGAAACACCATATATTTT
cdr3_aa: CASSIDEEGAGNTIYF

clone_size: .
v_call: TRBV6-2/TRBV6-3
d_call: TRBD1
j_call: TRBJ2-5
cdr3_nt: TGTGCCAGCAGTTACGACAGGGGGACGGAGACCCAGTACTTC
cdr3_aa: CASSYDRGTETQYF

clone_size: once
v_call: TRBV7-9
d_call: .
j_call: TRBJ1-4
cdr3_nt: TGTGCCAGCAGCTCCCTCGGAGGGGAGAAACTGTTTTTT
cdr3_aa: CASSSLGGEKLFF

clone_size: .
v_call: TRBV28
d_call: TRBD1
j_call: TRBJ1-2
cdr3_nt: TGTGCCAGCACCGATTCGGACAGGGACGTTGGTAACTATGGCTACACCTTC
cdr3_aa: CASTDSDRDVGNYGYTF

clone_size: .
v_call: TRBV5-1
d_call: .
j_call: TRBJ2-1
cdr3_nt: TGCGCCAGCAGCTACCGGACCGGGGGCGCCGGGGGGTCCTACAATGAGCAGTTCTTC
cdr3_aa: CASSYRTGGAGGSYNEQFF

clone_size: .
v_call: TRBV2
d_call: TRBD1
j_call: TRBJ1-5
cdr3_nt: TGTGCCAGCAGATTGGACAGGGAACAGCCCCAGCATTTT
cdr3_aa: CASRLDREQPQHF

clone_size: few
v_call: TRBV2
d_call: .
j_call: TRBJ2-7
cdr3_nt: TGTGCCAGCAAAAAATCCAGGGTTAGCTCCTACGAGCAGTACTTC
cdr3_aa: CASKKSRVSSYEQYF

clone_size: .
v_call: TRBV3-1/TRBV3-2
d_call: .
j_call: TRBJ2-5
cdr3_nt: TGTGCCAGCAGCCAAGGATACAGGGAATTAGAGGAGACCCAGTACTTC
cdr3_aa: CASSQGYRELEETQYF

clone_size: once
v_call: TRBV6-6
d_call: .
j_call: TRBJ1-1
cdr3_nt: TGTGCCAGCAGTCCCCTGGGGGAACAGGGGAACACTGAAGCTTTCTTT
cdr3_aa: CASSPLGEQGNTEAFF

clone_size: few
v_call: TRBV5-4
d_call: TRBD1
j_call: TRBJ1-6
cdr3_nt: TGTGCCAGCAGCGGACAGGGGAATTCACCCCTCCACTTT
cdr3_aa: CASSGQGNSPLHF

clone_size: few
v_call: TRBV6-5
d_call: TRBD1
j_call: TRBJ1-5
cdr3_nt: TGTGCCAGCAGAGGACAGGGGAATCAGCCCCAGCATTTT
cdr3_aa: CASRGQGNQPQHF

clone_size: .
v_call: TRBV6-4
d_call: .
j_call: TRBJ1-5
cdr3_nt: TGTGCCAGCAGTGAGTCAGGGGCCGGTCAGCCCCAGCATTTT
cdr3_aa: CASSESGAGQPQHF

clone_size: .
v_call: TRBV6-2/TRBV6-3
d_call: TRBD2
j_call: TRBJ2-3
cdr3_nt: TGTGCCAGCAGTGGTACTAGCGGGGGAGCAGGAGATACGCAGTATTTT
cdr3_aa: CASSGTSGGAGDTQYF

clone_size: .
v_call: TRBV30
d_call: .
j_call: TRBJ2-3
cdr3_nt: TGTGCCTGGAGTACGGGGTCAACTACGCAGTATTTT
cdr3_aa: CAWSTGSTTQYF

clone_size: .
v_call: TRBV28
d_call: .
j_call: TRBJ2-5
cdr3_nt: TGTGCCAGCAGTTTTGACTTGCGGAACGCCCAGTACTTC
cdr3_aa: CASSFDLRNAQYF

clone_size: .
v_call: TRBV7-2
d_call: TRBD1
j_call: TRBJ2-7
cdr3_nt: TGTGCCAGCAGCTTATATGGGACAGGCTCCTACGAGCAGTACTTC
cdr3_aa: CASSLYGTGSYEQYF

clone_size: .
v_call: TRBV11-3
d_call: .
j_call: TRBJ1-1
cdr3_nt: TGTGCCAGCAGCTTAGTAGGGGGGGATGAAGCTTTCTTT
cdr3_aa: CASSLVGGDEAFF

clone_size: .
v_call: TRBV19
d_call: TRBD1
j_call: TRBJ2-1
cdr3_nt: TGTGCCAGTGCAACCGGACAGGGTGGCAGTAATGAGCAGTTCTTC
cdr3_aa: CASATGQGGSNEQFF

clone_size: .
v_call: TRBV14
d_call: .
j_call: TRBJ2-4
cdr3_nt: TGTGCCAGCAGCCAAGATCCGGACATTCAGTACTTC
cdr3_aa: CASSQDPDIQYF

clone_size: .
v_call: TRBV5-5
d_call: TRBD1
j_call: TRBJ1-6
cdr3_nt: TGTGCCAGCAGCTTGGGGGACAGGTTTGGGGTAACCCTCCACTTT
cdr3_aa: CASSLGDRFGVTLHF

clone_size: .
v_call: TRBV27
d_call: .
j_call: TRBJ2-7
cdr3_nt: TGTGCCAGCAGTTTAGGGCAGGGCGCCTACGAGCAGTACTTC
cdr3_aa: CASSLGQGAYEQYF

clone_size: .
v_call: TRBV6-2/TRBV6-3
d_call: .
j_call: TRBJ2-5
cdr3_nt: TGTGCCAGCAGTTACGCCCATGATGGGATTAGCGGTGAGACCCAGTACTTC
cdr3_aa: CASSYAHDGISGETQYF

clone_size: .
v_call: TRBV4-1
d_call: TRBD2
j_call: TRBJ2-7
cdr3_nt: TGCGCCAGCAGCCATCTGCCTAGCGGGGAGTACGAGCAGTACTTC
cdr3_aa: CASSHLPSGEYEQYF

clone_size: .
v_call: TRBV4-1
d_call: .
j_call: TRBJ1-2
cdr3_nt: TGCGCCAGCAGCCAAGAACAGGGTAACTATGGCTACACCTTC
cdr3_aa: CASSQEQGNYGYTF

clone_size: few
v_call: TRBV7-2
d_call: .
j_call: TRBJ2-7
cdr3_nt: TGTGCCAGCAGCTTAGGGCCAGGAACGATGTACGAGCAGTACTTC
cdr3_aa: CASSLGPGTMYEQYF

clone_size: .
v_call: TRBV11-2
d_call: .
j_call: TRBJ2-1
cdr3_nt: TGTGCCAGCAGCTTAGGGCGGTTCCTTTCCTACAATGAGCAGTTCTTC
cdr3_aa: CASSLGRFLSYNEQFF

clone_size: .
v_call: TRBV6-1
d_call: .
j_call: TRBJ2-3
cdr3_nt: TGTGCCAGCAGTGAGTTTGTGGAGCCTAGCACAGATACGCAGTATTTT
cdr3_aa: CASSEFVEPSTDTQYF

clone_size: .
v_call: TRBV6-5
d_call: TRBD1
j_call: TRBJ1-2
cdr3_nt: TGTGCCAGCAGTTATACAGGGGCCAGGGGCTACACCTTC
cdr3_aa: CASSYTGARGYTF

clone_size: .
v_call: TRBV3-1/TRBV3-2
d_call: TRBD2
j_call: TRBJ2-5
cdr3_nt: TGTGCCAGCAGCCACGGACTAGCGACGGAGACCCAGTACTTC
cdr3_aa: CASSHGLATETQYF

clone_size: .
v_call: TRBV10-2
d_call: .
j_call: TRBJ1-2
cdr3_nt: TGCGCCAGCAGTGAGACCGGGACACTCAGCTACACCTTC
cdr3_aa: CASSETGTLSYTF